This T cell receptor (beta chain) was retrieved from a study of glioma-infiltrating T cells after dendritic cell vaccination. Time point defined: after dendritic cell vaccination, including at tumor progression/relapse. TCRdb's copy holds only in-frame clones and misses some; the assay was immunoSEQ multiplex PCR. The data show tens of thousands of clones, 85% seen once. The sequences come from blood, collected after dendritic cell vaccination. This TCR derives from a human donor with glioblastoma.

Here the CDR3 reads CAISESSSLEGRETQYF. For the CDR3, the DNA is TGTGCCATCAGTGAGTCATCGTCGCTCGAGGGGAGGGAGACCCAGTACTTC. This chain joins TRBV10-3 and TRBJ2-5; D is perhaps TRBD2 (6 bases). Germline CDR1 is ENHRY and CDR2 is SYGVKD. CDR3 length: 17 residues. V lost 0 bases to trimming and J lost 5 bases, with 19 bases between them.